The present T cell receptor beta chain was sequenced within a study of T cells after yellow fever vaccination. This CDR3 has 13 residues. The V end lost 5 bases, the J end lost 5 bases, and 12 bases lay between the germline ends. Germline values: CDR1 SGHVS, CDR2 FNYEAQ. Via MiXCR, TCRdb re-called the 5' RACE reads, giving one row per CDR3 protein. The table records about 550,000 distinct CDR3 sequences, roughly 19% of them present only once. Specimen: PBMCs, collected 15 days after the yellow fever booster vaccination. The chain uses TRBV7-6 and TRBJ2-5; D is undetermined. The receptor was derived from a man younger than 45 who received the YFV17D yellow fever vaccine. CDR3 DNA sequence: TGTGCCAGCAGCCCACCGGGCTGGGAGACCCAGTACTTC. Translating gives CASSPPGWETQYF. The variable domain in full, with the rest retrieved from reference TRBV7-6 and TRBJ2-5, is GAGVSQSPRYKVTKRGQDVALRCDPISGHVSLYWYRQALGQGPEFLTYFNYEAQQDKSGLPNDRFSAERPEGSISTLTIQRTEQRDSAMYRCASSPPGWETQYFGPGTRLLVL.